Ten or more counts support the clone carrying this T cell receptor beta chain. Its antigen is still unknown. The data belong to a study of CD8 T cells in ankylosing spondylitis. General study points: Characteristic of ankylosing spondylitis blood, it appeared, was a TCR beta motif comprising about eight highly homologous variants.

The CDR3 has 18 residues. Unmatched junction bases numbered 8, after V lost 0 bases and J lost 1 base. The germline V gene has CDR1 LGHNA and CDR2 YSLEER. From the 5' RACE reads, TCRdb called clonotypes with MiXCR, one entry per CDR3 protein. The data hold under 250,000 distinct CDR3 sequences, with 6% to 8.5% observed a single time. This receptor was taken from a male donor with ankylosing spondylitis. Sequencing used blood, either unsorted or a sorted T cell fraction (not recorded which). This rearrangement joins TRBV4-3 to TRBJ1-1; 10 bases line up with TRBD1. CDR3 protein: CASSQEAGQGEGNTEAFF. For the CDR3, the DNA is TGCGCCAGCAGCCAAGAGGCAGGACAGGGGGAGGGGAACACTGAAGCTTTCTTT.